This T cell receptor (beta chain) was sequenced in a study of regulatory and conventional T cells in RAG deficiency. Findings and caveats of the study: Compared with controls, unique Treg TCR beta sequences dropped around 92-fold in Omenn syndrome and CID/AS. In Omenn syndrome, sorted "Tregs" may be peripherally activated cells. Shorter CDR3s in all patient subsets; >90% Treg-Tconv overlap in Omenn.

Note on this clone: Its antigen is unknown.

Blood CD4+ CD25-low CD127-high conventional T cells supplied the genomic DNA template. V was shortened by 0 bases and J by 6 bases, with 8 bases between the two germline ends. Per the germline V gene, CDR1 is SGHVS and CDR2 is FQNEAQ. The CDR3 runs 13 residues. Libraries were prepared by immunoSEQ multiplex PCR; TCRdb keeps only in-frame clonotypes and omits some of them. The repertoire includes over 45,000 clones, about 90% of them detected once, and about 0.5% sits in the top ten. This sample was also put to use in a study of regulatory T cells. As that study records: The primer mix had 52 TRBV and 13 TRBJ primers. Skewed V and J usage and few unique V-J pairs marked patient repertoires, most in Tregs.

This sequence originates from a human donor in good health. Specimen: CD4+ effector T cells sorted from blood. V is TRBV7-8 and J is TRBJ1-1, with D unclear. CDR3 bases: TGTGCCAGCAGCTTAGCGCTATACGCTGAAGCTTTCTTT. Its protein is CASSLALYAEAFF. Full variable domain (rest looked up from reference TRBV7-8 and TRBJ1-1): GAGVSQSPRYKVAKRGQDVALRCDPISGHVSLFWYQQALGQGPEFLTYFQNEAQLDKSGLPSDRFFAERPEGSVSTLKIQRTQQEDSAVYLCASSLALYAEAFFGQGTRLTVV.